Listed here are 19 T cell receptor beta chains from one sample, sequenced in a study of cytomegalovirus exposure and HLA in healthy donors. Amplification used 60 Vbeta primers and 13 Jbeta primers. Libraries were prepared by immunoSEQ multiplex PCR; TCRdb keeps only in-frame clonotypes and omits some of them. The table for this sample gives 190,000 or so clones. Sequenced input: PBMCs. The receptors shown here come from a boy younger than 18 in good health and CMV-seronegative.

The chain uses TRBV28 and TRBJ1-2; 7 bases are shared with TRBD1. The CDR3 is 13 residues long. Germline V lookup: CDR1 MDHEN, CDR2 SYDVKM. The junction had 5 bases not matched to a gene; V was cut back by 5 bases and J by 5 bases. DNA of the CDR3: TGTGCCAGCAGTCCCGGGACAGTTTATGGCTACACCTTC. This encodes CASSPGTVYGYTF.

As to this clone: Mismatch with germline at one junction end may stem from a read error. The chain employs TRBV18 and TRBJ1-4; TRBD1 agrees at 8 bases. CDR1 and CDR2 (germline): KGHSH, LQKENI. The CDR3 covers 15 residues. CDR3 region: CTSSPLTGADEKLFF. DNA of the CDR3: TGTACCAGCTCACCACTGACAGGGGCGGATGAAAAACTGTTTTTT.

The V call is TRBV20-1, the J call TRBJ2-1; D call uncertain. CDR1 and CDR2 from the germline V gene are DFQATT and SNEGSKA (reference sequence). This CDR3 has 11 residues. V lost 3 bases and J 5 bases, leaving 5 bases between the germline ends. CDR3 amino acids: CSASRDNEQFF. The CDR3 nucleotides are TGCAGTGCTAGCCGGGACAATGAGCAGTTCTTC.

V and J are TRBV5-1 and TRBJ2-5, with unresolved D. This CDR3 region has 12 residues. With 4 bases removed from V and 2 bases from J, the gap between germline ends came to 6 bases. CDR1 and CDR2 from the germline V gene are SGHRS and YFSETQ. The CDR3 DNA reads as TGCGCCAGCAGCACTGCACAAGAGACCCAGTACTTC. Translation gives CASSTAQETQYF.

The chain has TRBV6-5 and TRBJ1-2; a weak D match, TRBD1 (5 bases). V was clipped by 3 bases and J by 2 bases, with 16 bases between them. Looked up from germline, CDR1 is MNHEY and CDR2 is SVGAGI. CDR3 length equals 16 residues. In DNA form, the CDR3 reads TGTGCCAGCAGTTATTTGGGGGGAGCCCGGAACTATGGCTACACCTTC. Amino acid sequence: CASSYLGGARNYGYTF.

The chain joins TRBV7-2 to TRBJ2-3, with 8 bases fitting TRBD1. The CDR3 is 17 amino acids. Trimming took 1 base from V and 0 from J; bases not matched to a gene: 6. The germline V gene encodes CDR1 SGHTA and CDR2 FQGNSA. The CDR3 bases are TGTGCCAGCAGCTTAGTATCAGGGGGCGGTAGCACAGATACGCAGTATTTT. Its protein is CASSLVSGGGSTDTQYF.

The J gene is TRBJ1-5, the V gene TRBV15; D uncertain. Germline V gives CDR1 LNHNV, CDR2 YYDKDF (reference sequence). CDR3 length equals 15 residues. The V and J ends lost 1 base and 0 bases respectively, with 7 bases between them. The CDR3 spells CATSRVPDSNQPQHF. The DNA of the CDR3 is TGTGCCACCAGCAGAGTTCCAGATAGCAATCAGCCCCAGCATTTT.

The V call is TRBV7-6, the J call TRBJ1-6, with 8 bases matching TRBD1. V dropped 0 bases and J dropped 4; count of bases not matched to a gene: 8. The CDR3 spans 18 residues. Germline values: CDR1 SGHVS, CDR2 FNYEAQ. CDR3 residues: CASSLAVRGPVYNSPLHF. CDR3 coding DNA: TGTGCCAGCAGCTTAGCGGTCAGGGGGCCCGTGTATAATTCACCCCTCCACTTT.

The chain is built from TRBV7-9 and TRBJ1-5; 7 bases align to TRBD1. The V and J ends lost 5 bases and 3 bases, in that order; junction bases with no gene match: 10. Germline CDR1 reads SEHNR; CDR2 reads FQNEAQ (reference sequence). The CDR3 is made up of 16 amino acids. CDR3 protein: CASSRSGTEDNQPQHF. CDR3 DNA: TGTGCCAGCAGCCGCTCTGGGACAGAAGACAATCAGCCCCAGCATTTT.

V usage is TRBV30 and J usage is TRBJ1-5; tentatively, D is TRBD1 (5 bases). Per germline, CDR1 GTSNPN and CDR2 SVGIG (reference sequence). The CDR3 consists of 14 residues. Between the trimmed V and J ends, which lost 2 bases and 0 bases, there was a span of 8 bases. CDR3 residues: CAWSRGGSNQPQHF. CDR3 sequence (DNA): TGTGCCTGGAGTAGGGGCGGTAGCAATCAGCCCCAGCATTTT.

V and J are TRBV7-9 and TRBJ1-4; the D gene is possibly TRBD1 (5 bases). Germline values: CDR1 SEHNR, CDR2 FQNEAQ (reference sequence). V dropped 3 bases and J dropped 5 bases, with 13 bases sitting between them. CDR3 length: 15 amino acids. CDR3 amino acids: CASSFQSGGNEKLFF. The CDR3, as DNA: TGTGCCAGCAGCTTCCAGTCGGGGGGGAATGAAAAACTGTTTTTT.

V is TRBV4-1 and J is TRBJ1-6; 8 bases agree with TRBD1. The trim removed 2 bases at V and 5 bases at J, leaving 5 bases unmatched. CDR1 MGHRA and CDR2 YSYEKL come from the germline V gene. The CDR3 runs 16 residues. The CDR3 protein is CASSQPRTGNNSPLHF. In DNA form, the CDR3 reads TGCGCCAGCAGCCAACCTCGGACAGGGAATAATTCACCCCTCCACTTT.

V and J are TRBV30 and TRBJ2-3, with TRBD1 matching over 7 bases. From germline, CDR1 is GTSNPN and CDR2 SVGIG (reference sequence). The ends lost 3 bases at V and 2 bases at J; junction bases unmatched: 8. This CDR3 is built from 15 residues. CDR3 loop: CAWRGQVTYTDTQYF. DNA of the CDR3: TGTGCCTGGAGAGGACAGGTAACATACACAGATACGCAGTATTTT.

This sequence joins TRBV27 and TRBJ2-1; 8 nucleotides line up with TRBD2. This CDR3 region has 13 residues. Germline-derived CDR1 and CDR2 are MNHEY and SMNVEV (reference sequence). Unmatched junction bases numbered 6, after V lost 5 bases and J lost 9 bases. The CDR3 nucleotides read TGTGCCAGCAGTCCGGGGGGGCCGGGTGAGCAGTTCTTC. Its protein product is CASSPGGPGEQFF.

The J gene is TRBJ2-1, the V gene TRBV11-2; 9 bases match TRBD2. Looked up from germline, CDR1 is SGHAT and CDR2 is FQNNGV. The length of the CDR3 is 15 residues. With V trimmed by 5 bases and J by 7 bases, 9 bases remained unmatched. The CDR3 sequence: CASSLTPTSGNEQFF. Here the CDR3 DNA reads TGTGCCAGCAGCCTAACTCCGACTAGCGGAAATGAGCAGTTCTTC. Supplemented by reference TRBV11-2 and TRBJ2-1, the full variable domain reads EAGVAQSPRYKIIEKRQSVAFWCNPISGHATLYWYQQILGQGPKLLIQFQNNGVVDDSQLPKDRFSAERLKGVDSTLKIQPAKLEDSAVYLCASSLTPTSGNEQFFGPGTRLTVL.

The rearrangement uses TRBV5-8 and TRBJ1-2; 9 bases map to TRBD1. This CDR3 comprises 14 residues. Germline V lookup: CDR1 SGHTS, CDR2 YDEGEE. J gave up 4 bases and V 6 bases, and 7 bases lay outside the gene matches. This chain's CDR3 is CASKPTGGTYGYTF. The CDR3 nucleotides read TGTGCCAGCAAGCCCACAGGGGGCACCTATGGCTACACCTTC.

The chain combines TRBV7-2 with TRBJ1-6; TRBD1 aligns across 7 bases. The CDR3 runs 14 residues. Germline V gene sequence: CDR1 SGHTA, CDR2 FQGNSA. The J segment lost 7 bases and the V segment lost 5 bases, leaving 5 bases of the junction unmatched. In nucleotides, the CDR3 is TGTGCCAGCAGCCGGGACAGATCAAATTCACCCCTCCACTTT. It encodes CASSRDRSNSPLHF. Filled out from reference TRBV7-2 and TRBJ1-6, the complete variable domain reads GAGVSQSPSNKVTEKGKDVELRCDPISGHTALYWYRQSLGQGLEFLIYFQGNSAPDKSGLPSDRFSAERTGGSVSTLTIQRTQQEDSAVYLCASSRDRSNSPLHFGNGTRLTVT.

The J gene is TRBJ1-1, the V gene TRBV19; TRBD1 matches 7 bases. After removal of 6 bases from V and 7 bases from J, the junction contained 14 bases not matched to a gene. Germline CDR1 reads LNHDA; CDR2 reads SQIVND (reference sequence). This CDR3 is built from 15 residues. The CDR3 spells CASSRSTGRNGEAFF. The CDR3 nucleotides are TGTGCCAGTAGCAGGTCGACAGGGAGGAACGGTGAAGCTTTCTTT.

V gene TRBV19 combines with J gene TRBJ2-5; D gene ambiguous. With 5 bases removed from V and 5 bases from J, the gap between germline ends came to 12 bases. The CDR3 consists of 13 residues. Per the germline V gene, CDR1 is LNHDA and CDR2 is SQIVND (reference sequence). The CDR3 DNA reads as TGTGCCAGTAGTCCATCCGTCCGGGAGACCCAGTACTTC. It yields the protein CASSPSVRETQYF.